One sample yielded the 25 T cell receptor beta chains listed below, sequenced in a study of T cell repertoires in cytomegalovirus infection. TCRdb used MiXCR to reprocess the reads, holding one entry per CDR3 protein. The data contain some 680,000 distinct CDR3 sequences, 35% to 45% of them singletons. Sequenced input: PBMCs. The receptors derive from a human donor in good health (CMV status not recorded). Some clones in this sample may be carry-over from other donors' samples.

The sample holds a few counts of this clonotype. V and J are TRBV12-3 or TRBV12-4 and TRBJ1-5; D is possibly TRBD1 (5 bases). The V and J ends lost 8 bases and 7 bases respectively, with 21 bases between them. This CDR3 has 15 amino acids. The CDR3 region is CASSGPGRAGQPQHF. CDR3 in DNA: TGTGCCAGCTCTGGGCCGGGGCGCGCAGGACAGCCCCAGCATTTT.

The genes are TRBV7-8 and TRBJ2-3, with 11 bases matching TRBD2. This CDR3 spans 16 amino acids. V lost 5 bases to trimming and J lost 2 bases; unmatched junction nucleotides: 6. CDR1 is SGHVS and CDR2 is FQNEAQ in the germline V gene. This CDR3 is CASSPRLAGLTDTQYF. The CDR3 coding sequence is TGTGCCAGCAGCCCACGACTAGCGGGACTCACAGATACGCAGTATTTT. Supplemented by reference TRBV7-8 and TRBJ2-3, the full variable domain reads GAGVSQSPRYKVAKRGQDVALRCDPISGHVSLFWYQQALGQGPEFLTYFQNEAQLDKSGLPSDRFFAERPEGSVSTLKIQRTQQEDSAVYLCASSPRLAGLTDTQYFGPGTRLTVL.

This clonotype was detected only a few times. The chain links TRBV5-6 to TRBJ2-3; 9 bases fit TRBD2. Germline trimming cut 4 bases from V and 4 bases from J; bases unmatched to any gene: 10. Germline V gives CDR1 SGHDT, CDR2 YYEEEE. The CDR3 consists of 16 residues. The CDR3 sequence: CASSAGGGFSADTQYF. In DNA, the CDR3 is TGTGCCAGCAGCGCGGGGGGGGGGTTCAGCGCAGATACGCAGTATTTT. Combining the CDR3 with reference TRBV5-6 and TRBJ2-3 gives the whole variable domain DAGVTQSPTHLIKTRGQQVTLRCSPKSGHDTVSWYQQALGQGPQFIFQYYEEEERQRGNFPDRFSGHQFPNYSSELNVNALLLGDSALYLCASSAGGGFSADTQYFGPGTRLTVL.

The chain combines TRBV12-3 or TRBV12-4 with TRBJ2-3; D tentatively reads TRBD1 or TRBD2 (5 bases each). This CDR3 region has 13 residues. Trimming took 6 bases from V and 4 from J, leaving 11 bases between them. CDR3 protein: CASSHGDPDTQYF. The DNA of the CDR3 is TGTGCCAGCAGCCACGGGGACCCAGATACGCAGTATTTT.

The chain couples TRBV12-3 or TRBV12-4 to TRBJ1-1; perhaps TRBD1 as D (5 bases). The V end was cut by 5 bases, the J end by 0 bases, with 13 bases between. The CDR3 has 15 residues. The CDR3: CASSPTSTVNTEAFF. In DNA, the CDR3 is TGTGCCAGCAGTCCGACCTCGACAGTGAACACTGAAGCTTTCTTT.

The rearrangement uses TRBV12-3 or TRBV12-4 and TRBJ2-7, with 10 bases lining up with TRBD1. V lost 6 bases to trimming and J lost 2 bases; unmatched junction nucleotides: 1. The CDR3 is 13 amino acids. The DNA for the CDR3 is TGTGCCAGCAGCGGACAGGGGGCCTACGAGCAGTACTTC. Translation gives CASSGQGAYEQYF.

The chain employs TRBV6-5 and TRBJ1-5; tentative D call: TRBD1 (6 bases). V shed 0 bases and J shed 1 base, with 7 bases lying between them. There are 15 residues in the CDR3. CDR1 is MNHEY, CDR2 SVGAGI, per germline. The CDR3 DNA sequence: TGTGCCAGCAGTTACTCCACAGGGAGCAATCAGCCCCAGCATTTT. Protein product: CASSYSTGSNQPQHF.

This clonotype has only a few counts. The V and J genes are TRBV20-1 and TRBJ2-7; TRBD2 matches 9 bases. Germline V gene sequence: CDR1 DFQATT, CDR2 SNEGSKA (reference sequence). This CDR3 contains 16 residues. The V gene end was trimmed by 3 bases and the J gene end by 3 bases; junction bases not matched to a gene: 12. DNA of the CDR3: TGCAGTGCTAGGGGGGCGCTGGCTAGCGGGGTCTACGAGCAGTACTTC. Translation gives CSARGALASGVYEQYF.

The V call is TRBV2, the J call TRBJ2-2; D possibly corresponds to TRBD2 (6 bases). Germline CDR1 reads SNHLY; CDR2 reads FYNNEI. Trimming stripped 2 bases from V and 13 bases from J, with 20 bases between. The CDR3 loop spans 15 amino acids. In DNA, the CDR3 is TGTGCCAGCAGTGAAATTGAACCCGGGACTTCCGGGCTGTTTTTT. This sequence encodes CASSEIEPGTSGLFF.

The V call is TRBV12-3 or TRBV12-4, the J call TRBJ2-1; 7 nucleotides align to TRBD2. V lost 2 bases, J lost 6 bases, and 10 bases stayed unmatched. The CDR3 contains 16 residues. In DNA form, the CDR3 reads TGTGCCAGCAGTTTAAGGTCGGGGACGGGGGGCAATGAGCAGTTCTTC. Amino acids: CASSLRSGTGGNEQFF.

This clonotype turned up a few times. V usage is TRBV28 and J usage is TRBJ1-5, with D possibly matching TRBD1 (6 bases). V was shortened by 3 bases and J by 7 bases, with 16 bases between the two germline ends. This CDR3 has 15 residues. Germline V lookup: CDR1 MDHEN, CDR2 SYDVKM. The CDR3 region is CASSFIGGAGQPQHF. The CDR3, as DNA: TGTGCCAGCAGTTTCATTGGGGGCGCAGGGCAGCCCCAGCATTTT. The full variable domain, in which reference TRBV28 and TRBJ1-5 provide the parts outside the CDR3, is DVKVTQSSRYLVKRTGEKVFLECVQDMDHENMFWYRQDPGLGLRLIYFSYDVKMKEKGDIPEGYSVSREKKERFSLILESASTNQTSMYLCASSFIGGAGQPQHFGDGTRLSIL.

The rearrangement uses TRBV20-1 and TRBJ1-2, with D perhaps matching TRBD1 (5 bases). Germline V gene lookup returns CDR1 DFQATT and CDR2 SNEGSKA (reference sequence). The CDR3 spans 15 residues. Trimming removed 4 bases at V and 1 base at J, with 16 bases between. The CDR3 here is CSATPGRNFNYGYTF. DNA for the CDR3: TGCAGTGCTACACCGGGACGGAATTTTAACTATGGCTACACCTTC.

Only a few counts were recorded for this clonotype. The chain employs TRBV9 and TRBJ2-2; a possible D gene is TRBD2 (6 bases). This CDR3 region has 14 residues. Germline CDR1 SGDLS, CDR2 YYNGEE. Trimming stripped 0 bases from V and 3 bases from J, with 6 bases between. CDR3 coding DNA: TGTGCCAGCAGCGTAGCGGGGGACACCGGGGAGCTGTTTTTT. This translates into CASSVAGDTGELFF.

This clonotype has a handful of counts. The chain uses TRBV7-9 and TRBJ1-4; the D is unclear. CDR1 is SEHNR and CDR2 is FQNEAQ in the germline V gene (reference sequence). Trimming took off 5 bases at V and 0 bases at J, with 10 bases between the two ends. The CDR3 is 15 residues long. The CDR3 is CASSLSPSTNEKLFF. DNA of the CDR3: TGTGCCAGCAGCCTTTCTCCTTCAACTAATGAAAAACTGTTTTTT.

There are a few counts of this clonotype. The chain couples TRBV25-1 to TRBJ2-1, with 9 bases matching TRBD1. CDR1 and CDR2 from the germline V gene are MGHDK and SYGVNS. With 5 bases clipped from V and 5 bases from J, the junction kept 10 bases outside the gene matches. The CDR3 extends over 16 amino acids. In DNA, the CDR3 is TGTGCCAGCAGTCCCTTTGCGGGACAGGGCCACAATGAGCAGTTCTTC. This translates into CASSPFAGQGHNEQFF.

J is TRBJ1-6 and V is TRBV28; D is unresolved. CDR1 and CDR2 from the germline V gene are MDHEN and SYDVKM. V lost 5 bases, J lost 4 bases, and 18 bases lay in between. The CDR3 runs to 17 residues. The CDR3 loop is CASSPTPFDGYNSPLHF. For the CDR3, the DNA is TGTGCCAGCAGTCCGACTCCGTTCGACGGTTATAATTCACCCCTCCACTTT.

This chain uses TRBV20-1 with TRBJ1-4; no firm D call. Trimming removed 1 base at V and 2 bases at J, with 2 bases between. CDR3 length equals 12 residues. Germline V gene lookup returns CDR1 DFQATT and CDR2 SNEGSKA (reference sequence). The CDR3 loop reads CSARGTNEKLFF. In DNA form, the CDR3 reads TGCAGTGCTAGAGGGACTAATGAAAAACTGTTTTTT.

CDR3 loop: CASRGLGEGSEQFF. The CDR3 DNA reads as TGTGCCAGCAGGGGACTAGGGGAGGGGAGTGAGCAGTTCTTC. V is TRBV6-2 or TRBV6-3 and J is TRBJ2-1; 8 nucleotides line up with TRBD2. The CDR3 is 14 residues long. In germline, CDR1 is MNHEY, CDR2 SVGEGT. The ends lost 6 bases at V and 9 bases at J; junction bases unmatched: 10.

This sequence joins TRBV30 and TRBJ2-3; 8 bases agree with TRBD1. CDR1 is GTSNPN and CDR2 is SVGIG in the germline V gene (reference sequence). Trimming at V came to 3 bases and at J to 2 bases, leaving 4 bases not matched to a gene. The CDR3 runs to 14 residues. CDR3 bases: TGTGCCTGGAGCCGGGACAGGTCCACAGATACGCAGTATTTT. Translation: CAWSRDRSTDTQYF.

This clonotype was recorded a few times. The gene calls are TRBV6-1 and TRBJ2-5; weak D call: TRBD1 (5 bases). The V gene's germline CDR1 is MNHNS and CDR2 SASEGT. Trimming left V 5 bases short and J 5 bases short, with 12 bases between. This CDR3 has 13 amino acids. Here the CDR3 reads CASSSGMGETQYF. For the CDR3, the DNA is TGTGCCAGCAGTTCAGGGATGGGGGAGACCCAGTACTTC.

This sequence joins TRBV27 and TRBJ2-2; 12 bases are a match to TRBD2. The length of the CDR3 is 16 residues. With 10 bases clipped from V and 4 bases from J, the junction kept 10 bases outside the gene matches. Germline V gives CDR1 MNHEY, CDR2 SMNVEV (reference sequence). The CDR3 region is CATQPGLAGFTGELFF. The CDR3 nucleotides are TGTGCCACTCAACCGGGACTAGCGGGTTTCACCGGGGAGCTGTTTTTT.

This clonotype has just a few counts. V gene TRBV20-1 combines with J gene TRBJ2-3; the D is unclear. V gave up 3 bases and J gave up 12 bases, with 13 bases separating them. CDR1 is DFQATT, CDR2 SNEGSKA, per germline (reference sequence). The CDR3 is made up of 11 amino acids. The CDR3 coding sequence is TGCAGTGCTAGCCCCCCCTCACTTCAGTATTTT. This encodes CSASPPSLQYF.

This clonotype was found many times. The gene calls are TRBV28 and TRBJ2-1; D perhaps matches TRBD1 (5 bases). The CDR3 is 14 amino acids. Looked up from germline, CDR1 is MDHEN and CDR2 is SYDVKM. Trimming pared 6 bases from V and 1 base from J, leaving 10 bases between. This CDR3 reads CASSLGPSYNEQFF. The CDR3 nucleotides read TGTGCCAGCAGCTTGGGGCCGTCCTACAATGAGCAGTTCTTC.

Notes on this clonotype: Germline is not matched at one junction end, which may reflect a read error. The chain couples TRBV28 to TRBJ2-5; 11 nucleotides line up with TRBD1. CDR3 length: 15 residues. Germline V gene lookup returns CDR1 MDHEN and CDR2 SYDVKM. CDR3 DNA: TGTGCCAGCAGCACCTCGGACAGGGGGCTCGAGACCCATTACTTC. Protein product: CASSTSDRGLETHYF.

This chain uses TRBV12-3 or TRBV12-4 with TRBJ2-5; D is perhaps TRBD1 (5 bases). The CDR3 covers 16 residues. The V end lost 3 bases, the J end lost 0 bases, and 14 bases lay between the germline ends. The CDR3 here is CASSFWGEEDQETQYF. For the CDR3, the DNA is TGTGCCAGCAGTTTTTGGGGCGAAGAGGACCAAGAGACCCAGTACTTC.